Reported below is one T cell receptor (beta chain). RNA in amounts of roughly 0.5 to 1 ug was reverse transcribed with random hexamers. Using its own MiXCR run on the immunoSEQ multiplex PCR reads, TCRdb lists one record per CDR3 protein. The repertoire holds 250,000 to 300,000 distinct CDR3 sequences, with 75% to 85% as singletons. The data derive from a study of CD8 T cells in Susac syndrome. In contrast to the negatively isolated CD8+ and CD4+ T cells, TEMRA cells were FACS-enriched. Per germline, CDR1 SEHNR and CDR2 FQNEAQ (reference sequence). This CDR3 spans 14 amino acids. V lost 5 bases, J lost 8 bases, and 18 bases lay in between.

The V gene is TRBV7-9, the J gene TRBJ1-2; D gene unclear. The sample comprised CD8+ T cells from PBMCs. This clonotype was obtained from a human donor with multiple sclerosis. This chain's CDR3 is CASSTEDRWEGYTF. Here the CDR3 DNA reads TGTGCCAGCAGCACTGAGGACCGCTGGGAGGGCTACACCTTC.